The sequence of this T cell receptor (beta chain) was determined in a study of blood T cell repertoires in COVID-19. Study as a whole: The United States, Italy and Spain provided the acute and convalescent COVID-19 samples.

In the original workflow: For nucleated cells, counts were estimated from reference gene primer amplification. Assay used: immunoSEQ multiplex PCR; TCRdb lists only in-frame clones, some missing. V and J calls and clone size are those listed in that table; D and trimming were worked out from the DNA. The data hold roughly 90,000 clones, with 70% to 80% observed a single time. Germline V gene lookup returns CDR1 LNHDA and CDR2 SQIVND (reference sequence). V lost 3 bases, J lost 3 bases, and 10 bases lay in between. The CDR3 spans 14 residues. V and J are TRBV19 and TRBJ2-3, with unresolved D. The sequenced sample was peripheral blood. This TCR was recovered from a human donor in a cohort sampled during active COVID-19. CDR3 in amino acids: CASSIKTGTDTQYF. The CDR3 DNA sequence: TGTGCCAGTAGTATTAAGACGGGTACAGATACGCAGTATTTT. The entire variable domain, with the rest obtained from reference TRBV19 and TRBJ2-3, is as follows: DGGITQSPKYLFRKEGQNVTLSCEQNLNHDAMYWYRQDPGQGLRLIYYSQIVNDFQKGDIAEGYSVSREKKESFPLTVTSAQKNPTAFYLCASSIKTGTDTQYFGPGTRLTVL.